The sample holds a few counts of the clone carrying this T cell receptor beta chain. This CDR3 has 12 residues. Germline CDR1 reads LNHDA; CDR2 reads SQIVND (reference sequence). V was cut by 10 bases and J by 3 bases, with 12 bases left in between. This entry comes from a study of blood T cell repertoires in COVID-19. Produced via immunoSEQ multiplex PCR; TCRdb's table is partial and in-frame only. Found here are more than 75,000 clones, around 88% of them singletons; the top ten hold about 4.8%. This clonotype was sampled from a woman aged 80 or over with acute or convalescent COVID-19. The V and J genes are TRBV19 and TRBJ1-1; TRBD1 is a possible D gene (5 bases). Sequencing input: peripheral blood. The CDR3 spells CANPGKDTEAFF. The DNA for the CDR3 is TGTGCCAACCCAGGGAAGGACACTGAAGCTTTCTTT. The full variable domain, in which reference TRBV19 and TRBJ1-1 provide the parts outside the CDR3, is DGGITQSPKYLFRKEGQNVTLSCEQNLNHDAMYWYRQDPGQGLRLIYYSQIVNDFQKGDIAEGYSVSREKKESFPLTVTSAQKNPTAFYLCANPGKDTEAFFGQGTRLTVV.